These 8 T cell receptor beta chains originate from one sample sequenced in a study of cytomegalovirus exposure and HLA in healthy donors. PCR amplification relied on 60 Vbeta primers (plus 13 Jbeta primers). Repertoires were generated with immunoSEQ multiplex PCR, while TCRdb's copy carries only in-frame clones and drops some. The table records about 190,000 clones, about four fifths of them present only once. The sequenced sample consisted of PBMCs. All receptors derive from a woman in her fifties or sixties in good health and CMV-seropositive.

V is TRBV27 and J is TRBJ2-5; 11 nucleotides align to TRBD1. Germline V gene data show CDR1 as MNHEY and CDR2 as SMNVEV (reference sequence). The trim removed 4 bases at V and 7 bases at J, leaving 2 bases unmatched. CDR3 length equals 13 residues. This CDR3 is CASSWGQGGTQYF. CDR3 nucleotide sequence: TGTGCCAGCAGTTGGGGACAGGGGGGGACCCAGTACTTC.

Regarding this clone: Other DNA sequences in the sample encode the same CDR3. This rearrangement joins TRBV30 to TRBJ2-7; 8 positions match TRBD1. The CDR3 is made up of 14 amino acids. Germline lookup yields CDR1 GTSNPN and CDR2 SVGIG (reference sequence). J gave up 0 bases and V 2 bases, and 3 bases lay outside the gene matches. The DNA of the CDR3 is TGTGCCTGGAGTCCCGGGACAGGCTCCTACGAGCAGTACTTC. Encoded protein: CAWSPGTGSYEQYF.

In DNA, the CDR3 is TGTGCCAGCAGCCAAGACAGGGGTGCTAGCAATCAGCCCCAGCATTTT. Residues: CASSQDRGASNQPQHF. The rearrangement links TRBV4-2 to TRBJ1-5; D is perhaps TRBD1 (6 bases). The V gene lost 0 bases and the J gene lost 0 bases, with 9 bases spanning the gap. CDR3 size: 16 residues. Germline V gives CDR1 LGHNA, CDR2 YNFKEQ.

This clone has more than one count but fewer than ten. This chain's CDR3 is CASSSEGAAVTEAFF. The CDR3 DNA reads as TGTGCCAGCAGCTCAGAAGGGGCCGCGGTGACTGAAGCTTTCTTT. The chain employs TRBV5-6 and TRBJ1-1; possible D gene TRBD1, 5 bases. Per germline, CDR1 SGHDT and CDR2 YYEEEE. The CDR3 has 15 amino acids. The V and J ends lost 3 bases and 5 bases respectively, with 17 bases between them.

The V call is TRBV5-4, the J call TRBJ2-4, with 7 nucleotides matching TRBD1. The CDR3 runs 13 residues. The junction had 1 base not matched to a gene; V was cut back by 2 bases and J by 5 bases. Germline V gives CDR1 SGHNT, CDR2 YYREEE (reference sequence). For the CDR3, the DNA is TGTGCCAGCAGCTTTGGGACAGAAAACATTCAGTACTTC. As protein: CASSFGTENIQYF.

The CDR3 DNA reads TGTGCCAGCAGCCCGGGAGAACGTCTCCATCAGCCCCAGCATTTT. The encoded protein is CASSPGERLHQPQHF. This sequence joins TRBV27 and TRBJ1-5; D uncertain. The V end was cut by 6 bases, the J end by 5 bases, with 17 bases between. Germline-derived CDR1 and CDR2 are MNHEY and SMNVEV (reference sequence). The CDR3 has 15 residues.

V is TRBV4-1 and J is TRBJ2-1; 8 positions agree with TRBD2. The length of the CDR3 is 20 residues. J lost 7 bases, V lost 0 bases, and 20 bases had no gene match. Germline V lookup: CDR1 MGHRA, CDR2 YSYEKL. CDR3 coding DNA: TGCGCCAGCAGCCAAGATGGGAGCGGGGGAAAACAGGCCCCTTGGAATGAGCAGTTCTTC. Protein product: CASSQDGSGGKQAPWNEQFF.

This chain links TRBV9 with TRBJ2-3; 8 positions agree with TRBD1. This CDR3 contains 16 residues. The V gene end was trimmed by 1 base and the J gene end by 2 bases; junction bases not matched to a gene: 6. Germline CDR1 is SGDLS and CDR2 is YYNGEE. CDR3 amino acids: CASSVQGARSTDTQYF. The DNA of the CDR3 is TGTGCCAGCAGCGTACAGGGGGCGAGGTCCACAGATACGCAGTATTTT. Filled out from reference TRBV9 and TRBJ2-3, the complete variable domain reads DSGVTQTPKHLITATGQRVTLRCSPRSGDLSVYWYQQSLDQGLQFLIQYYNGEERAKGNILERFSAQQFPDLHSELNLSSLELGDSALYFCASSVQGARSTDTQYFGPGTRLTVL.